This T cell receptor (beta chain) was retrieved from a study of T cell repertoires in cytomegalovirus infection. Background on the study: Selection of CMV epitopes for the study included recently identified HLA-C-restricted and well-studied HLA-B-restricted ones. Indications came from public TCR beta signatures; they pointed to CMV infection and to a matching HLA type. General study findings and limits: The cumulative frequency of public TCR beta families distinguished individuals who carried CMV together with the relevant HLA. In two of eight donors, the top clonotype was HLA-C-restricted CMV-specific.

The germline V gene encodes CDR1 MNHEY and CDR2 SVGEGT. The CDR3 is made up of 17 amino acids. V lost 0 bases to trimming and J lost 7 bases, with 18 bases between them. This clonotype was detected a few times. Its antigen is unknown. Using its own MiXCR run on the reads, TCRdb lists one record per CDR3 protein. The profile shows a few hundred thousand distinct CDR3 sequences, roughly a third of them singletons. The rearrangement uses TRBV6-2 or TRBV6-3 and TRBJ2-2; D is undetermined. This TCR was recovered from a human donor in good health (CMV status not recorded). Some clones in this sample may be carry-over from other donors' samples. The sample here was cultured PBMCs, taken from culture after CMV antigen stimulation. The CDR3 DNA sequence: TGTGCCAGCAGTTACTCGAAAGGACCGGGCCTACGCGGGGAGCTGTTTTTT. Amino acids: CASSYSKGPGLRGELFF.